This passage covers 10 T cell receptor beta chains from one sample sequenced in a study of vaccination effects on CD4 cells after COVID-19. Viral peptide pools were used in the ViraFEST assay to expand antigen-specific CD4+ T cells, and sequencing came afterward. Subsequent to a culture period of 10 days, CD4+ T cells were isolated. It was two doses of either the BNT162b2 or mRNA-1273 vaccine that participants received. Their antigens remain unidentified. The assay was immunoSEQ multiplex PCR, and TCRdb's table has in-frame clones only and misses some. The data contain around 81,000 clones, under 85% of them singletons. Material: CD4+ T cells from PBMCs cultured with HCoV-OC43 spike peptides, obtained after COVID-19 vaccination. The subset is: HCoV-OC43 spike overlapping peptide pool stimulation. These receptors were collected from a human donor who received a COVID-19 vaccine.

The rearrangement links TRBV7-8 to TRBJ1-1; 9 bases fit TRBD1. Germline V gives CDR1 SGHVS, CDR2 FQNEAQ. Trimming removed 4 bases from V and 3 bases from J; junction bases left unmatched: 15. The CDR3 loop spans 18 amino acids. CDR3 in amino acids: CASSSRRDRVIVDTEAFF. The CDR3 DNA follows: TGTGCCAGCAGCTCCAGAAGGGACAGGGTTATCGTGGACACTGAAGCTTTCTTT.

This clone turned up a few times. V and J are TRBV12-5 and TRBJ1-5, with D tentatively TRBD1 (5 bases). V was pared by 0 bases and J by 5 bases, with 8 bases between. Germline V gene data show CDR1 as LGHNT and CDR2 as FRNRAP. The CDR3 has 14 amino acids. The CDR3 sequence is CASGLVGTDQPQHF. The CDR3 coding sequence is TGTGCTAGTGGTTTGGTAGGGACGGATCAGCCCCAGCATTTT.

The chain employs TRBV10-2 and TRBJ1-1; D unresolved. From germline, CDR1 is WSHSY and CDR2 SAAADI. Trimming cost V 2 bases and J 6 bases, with 4 bases left between them. The CDR3 contains 11 residues. CDR3 loop: CASSEGPEAFF. The CDR3 DNA follows: TGCGCCAGCAGTGAGGGGCCTGAAGCTTTCTTT.

This chain connects TRBV12-3 or TRBV12-4 to TRBJ1-2; D is unclear. The germline V and J ends were trimmed by 3 bases and 4 bases, with 9 bases remaining between them. The length of the CDR3 is 13 residues. DNA for the CDR3: TGTGCCAGCAGTTTGAATCCGCTCTATGGCTACACCTTC. Its translation: CASSLNPLYGYTF.

The rearrangement joins TRBV4-1 to TRBJ1-4, with D perhaps TRBD1 (5 bases). The CDR3 runs 17 residues. V gave up 3 bases and J gave up 4 bases, with 18 bases separating them. Germline CDR1 reads MGHRA; CDR2 reads YSYEKL. This chain's CDR3 is CASSQPIRGRNNEKLFF. The CDR3 nucleotides read TGCGCCAGCAGCCAGCCGATTCGGGGACGGAATAATGAAAAACTGTTTTTT.

This rearrangement joins TRBV2 to TRBJ1-2, with D uncertain. There are 11 residues in the CDR3. V was trimmed by 6 bases and J by 5 bases, leaving 7 bases between them. From germline, CDR1 is SNHLY and CDR2 FYNNEI. CDR3 loop: CASSRTYGYTF. CDR3 sequence (DNA): TGTGCCAGCAGCCGGACGTATGGCTACACCTTC. Full variable domain (outside the CDR3, taken from reference TRBV2 and TRBJ1-2): EPEVTQTPSHQVTQMGQEVILRCVPISNHLYFYWYRQILGQKVEFLVSFYNNEISEKSEIFDDQFSVERPDGSNFTLKIRSTKLEDSAMYFCASSRTYGYTFGSGTRLTVV.

The rearrangement links TRBV7-2 to TRBJ1-1, with D possibly being TRBD1 (5 bases). Between the trimmed V and J ends, which lost 1 base and 0 bases, there was a span of 12 bases. The germline gives CDR1 SGHTA, CDR2 FQGNSA. The CDR3 consists of 16 residues. The CDR3 coding sequence is TGTGCCAGCAGCTTAGGAGGCTCCAGGGTGAACACTGAAGCTTTCTTT. It yields the protein CASSLGGSRVNTEAFF.

This sequence joins TRBV4-1 and TRBJ2-7; D call uncertain. V lost 4 bases, J lost 2 bases, and 15 bases lay in between. Germline CDR1 and CDR2: MGHRA and YSYEKL. This CDR3 has 15 amino acids. The CDR3 DNA is TGCGCCAGCAGCCGCTTAGGTGGCCGGGCCTACGAGCAGTACGTC. It is translated as CASSRLGGRAYEQYV.

This rearrangement joins TRBV6-5 to TRBJ1-3; 7 bases line up with TRBD1. CDR3 length: 14 residues. Germline CDR1 reads MNHEY; CDR2 reads SVGAGI. V was pared by 7 bases and J by 4 bases, with 7 bases of the junction left unmatched. For the CDR3, the DNA is TGTGCCAGCAAAGACAGGGCTGGAGGAAACACCATATATTTT. Translating it yields CASKDRAGGNTIYF.

The chain uses TRBV18 and TRBJ2-6; weak D call: TRBD1 (6 bases). The length of the CDR3 is 17 residues. V lost 3 bases and J 0 bases, leaving 12 bases between the germline ends. The germline V gene has CDR1 KGHSH and CDR2 LQKENI. The CDR3 protein is CASSPGQGSSGANVLTF. CDR3 coding DNA: TGTGCCAGCTCACCGGGGCAGGGGTCCTCTGGGGCCAACGTCCTGACTTTC.